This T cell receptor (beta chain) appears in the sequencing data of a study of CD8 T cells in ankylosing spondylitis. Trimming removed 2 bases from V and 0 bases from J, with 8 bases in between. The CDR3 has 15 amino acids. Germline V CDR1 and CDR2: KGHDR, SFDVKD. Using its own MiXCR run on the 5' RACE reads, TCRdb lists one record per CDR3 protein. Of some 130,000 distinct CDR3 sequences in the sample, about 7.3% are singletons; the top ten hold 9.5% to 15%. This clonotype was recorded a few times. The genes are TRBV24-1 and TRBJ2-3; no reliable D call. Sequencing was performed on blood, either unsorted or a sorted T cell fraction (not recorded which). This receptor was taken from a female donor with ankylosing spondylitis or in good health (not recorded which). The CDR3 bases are TGTGCCACCAGTGATTCGTACAGCAGCACAGATACGCAGTATTTT. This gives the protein CATSDSYSSTDTQYF.